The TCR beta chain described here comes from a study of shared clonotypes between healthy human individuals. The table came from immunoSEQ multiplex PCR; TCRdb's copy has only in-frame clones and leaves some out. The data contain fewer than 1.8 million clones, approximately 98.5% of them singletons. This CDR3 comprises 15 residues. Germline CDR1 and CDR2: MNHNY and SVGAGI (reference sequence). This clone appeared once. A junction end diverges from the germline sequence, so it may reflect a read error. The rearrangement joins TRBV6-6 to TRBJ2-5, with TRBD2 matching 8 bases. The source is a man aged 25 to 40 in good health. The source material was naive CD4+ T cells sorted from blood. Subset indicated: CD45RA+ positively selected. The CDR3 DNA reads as TGTACCAGCAGTGAGGCGGGAGGAACCCAAGAGACCCAGTACTTC. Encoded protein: CTSSEAGGTQETQYF.